The clone carrying this T cell receptor (beta chain) has a handful of counts. What it binds is not known. Primers: 60 Vbeta forward and 13 Jbeta reverse. Repertoires were generated with immunoSEQ multiplex PCR, while TCRdb's copy carries only in-frame clones and drops some. Altogether roughly 100,000 clones are present, about 66% being singletons, with the ten largest covering about 5.5%. Germline loops: CDR1 MNHNY, CDR2 SVGAGI (reference sequence). This CDR3 is 14 amino acids long. The trim removed 5 bases at V and 3 bases at J, leaving 5 bases unmatched. The sample is drawn from a study of cytomegalovirus exposure and HLA in healthy donors. General study results and limits: Cytomegalovirus-associated status was assigned to about 170 TCR beta chains. The only immune exposure information that was available was CMV serostatus.

The rearrangement uses TRBV6-6 and TRBJ1-1; 8 bases match TRBD1. The source material was PBMCs. The sequence was obtained from a boy under 18 in good health and CMV-seropositive. CDR3 loop: CASSLQGVYTEAFF. DNA of the CDR3: TGTGCCAGCAGTCTACAGGGGGTTTACACTGAAGCTTTCTTT.